Each of the 28 T cell receptor beta chains below was sequenced from the same sample in a study of shared clonotypes between healthy human individuals. The method was immunoSEQ multiplex PCR; TCRdb's version includes in-frame clones alone and lacks a portion of them. Among about 2 million clones, roughly 96% were seen once, and the ten largest hold 0.13%. Sequenced input: naive CD4+ T cells sorted from blood. Indicated subset: CD45RA+ positively selected. Every receptor here comes from a man aged 18-30 years in good health.

Note on this clone: This sample includes further DNA sequences coding for the same CDR3. The chain carries TRBV5-1 and TRBJ2-5; the D is unclear. CDR1 SGHRS and CDR2 YFSETQ come from the germline V gene. The CDR3 is 13 residues long. V lost 3 bases to trimming and J lost 2 bases, with 8 bases between them. CDR3 DNA sequence: TGCGCCAGCAGCTCTGACAATCAAGAGACCCAGTACTTC. It yields the protein CASSSDNQETQYF.

This clone was detected only a few times. The chain has TRBV4-3 and TRBJ1-6; the D gene is possibly TRBD1 (6 bases). Germline V gene sequence: CDR1 LGHNA, CDR2 YSLEER. The CDR3 consists of 13 residues. V was pared by 4 bases and J by 9 bases, with 10 bases between. The CDR3 sequence is CASSRQGFSPLHF. The CDR3 DNA reads as TGCGCCAGCAGCCGGCAGGGGTTTTCACCCCTCCACTTT.

The V gene is TRBV7-2, the J gene TRBJ2-7; 8 nucleotides agree with TRBD1. The CDR3 runs 14 residues. Trimming took 5 bases from V and 3 from J; bases not matched to a gene: 6. Germline V gene data show CDR1 as SGHTA and CDR2 as FQGNSA. The CDR3 sequence: CASSRDRGVYEQYF. The CDR3 DNA sequence: TGTGCCAGCAGCCGCGACAGGGGAGTCTACGAGCAGTACTTC.

V usage is TRBV7-3 and J usage is TRBJ1-1; TRBD1 might be the D (6 bases). Germline CDR1 and CDR2: SGHTA and FQGTGA. The CDR3 extends over 13 amino acids. Trimming removed 2 bases at V and 4 bases at J, with 8 bases between. CDR3 residues: CASSLGGGTEAFF. CDR3 bases: TGTGCCAGCAGCTTAGGAGGGGGCACTGAAGCTTTCTTT.

With respect to this clone: This sample also contains other DNA sequences that code for the same CDR3. The chain links TRBV2 to TRBJ2-7, with D perhaps being TRBD1 or TRBD2 (5 bases each). V was cut by 1 base and J by 2 bases, with 9 bases left in between. The CDR3 has 14 amino acids. Germline-derived CDR1 and CDR2 are SNHLY and FYNNEI. The CDR3 DNA reads TGTGCCAGCAGTGAAGAGACGGGGCCCTACGAGCAGTACTTC. Its translation: CASSEETGPYEQYF.

This chain uses TRBV28 with TRBJ1-1, with D hard to call. The length of the CDR3 is 11 residues. CDR1 and CDR2 (germline): MDHEN, SYDVKM. The V gene lost 5 bases and the J gene lost 5 bases, with 6 bases spanning the gap. CDR3 sequence (DNA): TGTGCCAGCAGTCCCTCGACTGAAGCTTTCTTT. Translating it yields CASSPSTEAFF.

The V gene is TRBV4-1, the J gene TRBJ2-5, with 10 bases identical to TRBD2. With 5 bases clipped from V and 1 base from J, the junction kept 10 bases outside the gene matches. CDR3 size: 17 residues. Germline-derived CDR1 and CDR2 are MGHRA and YSYEKL. CDR3 loop: CASSKFGLAVIQETQYF. CDR3 coding DNA: TGCGCCAGCAGCAAATTCGGACTAGCGGTCATCCAAGAGACCCAGTACTTC.

This clone came up once. The J gene is TRBJ2-2, the V gene TRBV6-6, with D perhaps matching TRBD1 (5 bases). Germline V gene sequence: CDR1 MNHNY, CDR2 SVGAGI (reference sequence). With 2 bases removed from V and 6 bases from J, the gap between germline ends came to 10 bases. The CDR3 consists of 14 residues. The CDR3: CASSYDREAGELFF. The CDR3 DNA sequence: TGTGCCAGCAGTTACGACAGAGAGGCCGGGGAGCTGTTTTTT.

This clone was observed once. This chain joins TRBV10-3 and TRBJ2-3; TRBD2 matches at 9 bases. The CDR3 covers 16 residues. In germline, CDR1 is ENHRY, CDR2 SYGVKD. Trimming removed 2 bases from V and 5 bases from J; junction bases left unmatched: 8. This chain's CDR3 is CAISELAGGQKDTQYF. For the CDR3, the DNA is TGTGCCATCAGTGAGCTTGCGGGGGGGCAGAAAGATACGCAGTATTTT.

The genes are TRBV10-3 and TRBJ2-7; 7 nucleotides agree with TRBD1. The J segment lost 5 bases and the V segment lost 6 bases, leaving 4 bases of the junction unmatched. The CDR3 loop spans 12 amino acids. Germline V gives CDR1 ENHRY, CDR2 SYGVKD. The CDR3 DNA reads TGTGCCATCAGGGGACAGCCCCACGAGCAGTACTTC. It yields the protein CAIRGQPHEQYF.

Regarding this clone: One junction end disagrees with the germline gene, perhaps due to a read error. The chain combines TRBV2 with TRBJ2-3; D is ambiguous. From germline, CDR1 is SNHLY and CDR2 FYNNEI. The CDR3 length is 13 residues. The CDR3: CASRYQFTETQYF. The CDR3 DNA is TGTGCCAGCAGGTACCAATTCACAGAAACGCAGTATTTT.

The rearrangement joins TRBV6-5 to TRBJ2-2; D call uncertain. This CDR3 region has 13 residues. V dropped 2 bases and J dropped 9 bases, with 10 bases sitting between them. Germline CDR1 is MNHEY and CDR2 is SVGAGI. The CDR3, as DNA: TGTGCCAGCAGTTACCTTGGACGGAGGGAGCTGTTTTTT. This codes for CASSYLGRRELFF.

On this clone itself: Within the sample, other DNA sequences also encode this same CDR3. The chain links TRBV5-1 to TRBJ1-1; D is perhaps TRBD1 (5 bases). CDR1 and CDR2 (germline): SGHRS, YFSETQ. V was shortened by 2 bases and J by 2 bases, with 7 bases between the two germline ends. The length of the CDR3 is 13 residues. The CDR3 loop is CASSLTGNTEAFF. In DNA, the CDR3 is TGCGCCAGCAGCTTAACAGGAAACACTGAAGCTTTCTTT.

The rearrangement uses TRBV10-2 and TRBJ2-7; TRBD1 aligns across 7 bases. The CDR3 is 15 residues long. J was trimmed by 1 base and V by 10 bases; bases with no gene match: 13. The germline gives CDR1 WSHSY, CDR2 SAAADI. The CDR3 coding sequence is TGCGCCATACTTAGTTCGACAGGGTCTTCCTACGAGCAGTACTTC. Protein sequence: CAILSSTGSSYEQYF.

This chain joins TRBV19 and TRBJ2-2; 8 nucleotides match TRBD1. V lost 1 base and J lost 7; bases outside the gene matches: 5. The CDR3 sequence is 15 residues long. In germline, CDR1 is LNHDA, CDR2 SQIVND (reference sequence). The chain's CDR3 is CASSIGQGLGGELFF. CDR3 DNA: TGTGCCAGTAGTATAGGACAGGGGCTGGGCGGGGAGCTGTTTTTT. Full variable domain (outside the CDR3, taken from reference TRBV19 and TRBJ2-2): DGGITQSPKYLFRKEGQNVTLSCEQNLNHDAMYWYRQDPGQGLRLIYYSQIVNDFQKGDIAEGYSVSREKKESFPLTVTSAQKNPTAFYLCASSIGQGLGGELFFGEGSRLTVL.

The chain is built from TRBV14 and TRBJ1-4; 8 positions agree with TRBD1. The germline V gene has CDR1 SGHDN and CDR2 FVKESK. CDR3 length: 14 residues. V lost 11 bases, J lost 7 bases, and 12 bases stayed unmatched. CDR3 residues: CASSWTGPGEKLFF. DNA for the CDR3: TGTGCCTCTTCCTGGACAGGGCCGGGTGAAAAACTGTTTTTT.

The V and J genes are TRBV11-2 and TRBJ2-1, with 9 positions matching TRBD2. Germline V gene data show CDR1 as SGHAT and CDR2 as FQNNGV. V was clipped by 7 bases and J by 7 bases; unmatched bases: 11. The CDR3 length is 15 residues. CDR3 loop: CASNAGGSSENEQFF. DNA for the CDR3: TGTGCCAGCAACGCGGGGGGGAGTTCAGAAAATGAGCAGTTCTTC.

The table lists this clone with a count of one. This chain links TRBV11-2 with TRBJ2-7; 9 bases align to TRBD2. The J segment lost 6 bases and the V segment lost 0 bases, leaving 9 bases of the junction unmatched. The CDR3 consists of 16 residues. The V gene's germline CDR1 is SGHAT and CDR2 FQNNGV. As DNA, the CDR3 is TGTGCCAGCAGCTTAGATGGGGCTAGCGGGAAAGTCGAGCAGTACTTC. This encodes CASSLDGASGKVEQYF.

The chain combines TRBV5-1 with TRBJ2-7, with 8 nucleotides matching TRBD1. The J segment lost 5 bases and the V segment lost 8 bases, leaving 15 bases of the junction unmatched. The CDR3 loop spans 15 amino acids. CDR1 is SGHRS and CDR2 is YFSETQ in the germline V gene. The CDR3 sequence is CASRPGTGSPHEQYF. Written as DNA, the CDR3 is TGCGCCAGTCGTCCAGGGACAGGATCTCCCCACGAGCAGTACTTC.

The chain uses TRBV30 and TRBJ1-5, with D hard to call. Trimming stripped 3 bases from V and 6 bases from J, with 15 bases between. From germline, CDR1 is GTSNPN and CDR2 SVGIG (reference sequence). This CDR3 has 14 amino acids. The CDR3 is CAWREGLGSQPQHF. In nucleotides, the CDR3 is TGTGCCTGGAGAGAGGGTCTGGGGAGTCAGCCCCAGCATTTT.

This rearrangement joins TRBV5-6 to TRBJ2-5; D unresolved. Between the trimmed V and J ends, which lost 0 bases and 11 bases, there was a span of 11 bases. The CDR3 spans 12 residues. Germline V gene sequence: CDR1 SGHDT, CDR2 YYEEEE. CDR3 sequence reads: CASSLGYKEQYF. CDR3 nucleotides: TGTGCCAGCAGCTTGGGGTACAAGGAGCAGTACTTC.

This chain connects TRBV7-2 to TRBJ2-5, with D unresolved. The CDR3 is 15 residues long. From germline, CDR1 is SGHTA and CDR2 FQGNSA. V was cut by 3 bases and J by 5 bases, with 16 bases left in between. CDR3: CASSFMGLGLETQYF. The DNA of the CDR3 is TGTGCCAGCAGCTTTATGGGTTTGGGGTTGGAGACCCAGTACTTC.

V and J are TRBV4-1 and TRBJ2-3; D is possibly TRBD1 or TRBD2 (5 bases each). This CDR3 is built from 19 residues. Germline V gene sequence: CDR1 MGHRA, CDR2 YSYEKL. With 2 bases removed from V and 0 bases from J, the gap between germline ends came to 21 bases. CDR3 amino acids: CASSQMMGRAGPSTDTQYF. CDR3 sequence (DNA): TGCGCCAGCAGCCAAATGATGGGGCGGGCAGGTCCTAGCACAGATACGCAGTATTTT.

The rearrangement links TRBV10-2 to TRBJ2-5; 7 bases map to TRBD1. The CDR3 covers 14 residues. Germline-derived CDR1 and CDR2 are WSHSY and SAAADI. J gave up 5 bases and V 3 bases, and 6 bases lay outside the gene matches. The CDR3 sequence is CASSELRGRETQYF. The DNA for the CDR3 is TGCGCCAGCAGTGAACTTAGGGGGCGGGAGACCCAGTACTTC.

The J gene is TRBJ2-4, the V gene TRBV28; TRBD1 matches 9 bases. CDR1 and CDR2 (germline): MDHEN, SYDVKM. This CDR3 has 15 residues. The V segment lost 2 bases and the J segment 7 bases; nucleotides outside the gene matches: 6. The CDR3 reads CASSLPVTGGNIQYF. In DNA, the CDR3 is TGTGCCAGCAGTTTACCAGTCACAGGGGGCAACATTCAGTACTTC.

The chain recombines TRBV7-2 with TRBJ2-3, with D unresolved. This CDR3 region has 16 residues. Germline assignment: CDR1 SGHTA and CDR2 FQGNSA. Trimming took off 0 bases at V and 2 bases at J, with 12 bases between the two ends. CDR3 sequence reads: CASSLAGSQNTDTQYF. In nucleotides, the CDR3 is TGTGCCAGCAGCTTAGCTGGAAGTCAGAACACAGATACGCAGTATTTT. Supplemented by reference TRBV7-2 and TRBJ2-3, the full variable domain reads GAGVSQSPSNKVTEKGKDVELRCDPISGHTALYWYRQSLGQGLEFLIYFQGNSAPDKSGLPSDRFSAERTGGSVSTLTIQRTQQEDSAVYLCASSLAGSQNTDTQYFGPGTRLTVL.

J is TRBJ2-2 and V is TRBV4-3, with D unresolved. CDR1 and CDR2 (germline): LGHNA, YSLEER. V was clipped by 3 bases and J by 1 base, with 9 bases between them. This CDR3 is built from 15 residues. In DNA, the CDR3 is TGCGCCAGCAGCCAGGCCCCCAGGAACACCGGGGAGCTGTTTTTT. Its protein product is CASSQAPRNTGELFF.

With respect to this clone: One end of the junction varies from germline; a read error may be responsible. V and J are TRBV7-7 and TRBJ2-3; D is perhaps TRBD2 (5 bases). This CDR3 is built from 15 residues. In germline, CDR1 is SSHAT, CDR2 FNYEAQ (reference sequence). As DNA, the CDR3 is TGTGCTAGCAGCAGTGGCGGGTCCTTCACAGATACGCAGTATTTT. It encodes CASSSGGSFTDTQYF.